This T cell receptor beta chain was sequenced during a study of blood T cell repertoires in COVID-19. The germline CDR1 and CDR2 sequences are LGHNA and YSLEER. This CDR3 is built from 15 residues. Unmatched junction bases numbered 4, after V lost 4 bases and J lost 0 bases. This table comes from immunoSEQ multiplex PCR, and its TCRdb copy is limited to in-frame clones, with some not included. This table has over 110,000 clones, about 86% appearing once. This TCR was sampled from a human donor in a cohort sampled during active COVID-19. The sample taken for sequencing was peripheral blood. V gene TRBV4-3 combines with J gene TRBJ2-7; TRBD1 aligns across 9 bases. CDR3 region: CASSPGTGSSYEQYF. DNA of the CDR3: TGCGCCAGCAGCCCCGGGACAGGGAGCTCCTACGAGCAGTACTTC.